The clone carrying this T cell receptor beta chain has just a few counts. This sample was taken from a study of blood T cell repertoires in COVID-19. Overall study context: Nucleic acid was either cDNA or gDNA, and it came from T cells, B-cell-depleted T cells, or PBMCs.

Seattle patients were enrolled during active infection and followed longitudinally. V lost 7 bases and J lost 3, with 19 bases in between. This CDR3 contains 15 residues. The germline V gene encodes CDR1 LNHDA and CDR2 SQIVND (reference sequence). In the study's own analysis: Reference gene primer amplification gave estimated nucleated cell counts. Here immunoSEQ multiplex PCR was the method, and the copy in TCRdb shows in-frame clones only, minus some. V, J and clone size were drawn from that table, and D and trimming were deduced from the DNA. The profile shows over 150,000 clones, around 94% of them singletons.

The clonotype originates from a man aged 25 to 40 with COVID-19, enrolled during active disease. The material sequenced was peripheral blood. The rearrangement links TRBV19 to TRBJ2-7; possible D gene TRBD2, 6 bases. The chain's CDR3 is CASTPSEGPDYEQYF. The CDR3 DNA reads as TGTGCCAGTACCCCATCGGAGGGACCGGACTACGAGCAGTACTTC.